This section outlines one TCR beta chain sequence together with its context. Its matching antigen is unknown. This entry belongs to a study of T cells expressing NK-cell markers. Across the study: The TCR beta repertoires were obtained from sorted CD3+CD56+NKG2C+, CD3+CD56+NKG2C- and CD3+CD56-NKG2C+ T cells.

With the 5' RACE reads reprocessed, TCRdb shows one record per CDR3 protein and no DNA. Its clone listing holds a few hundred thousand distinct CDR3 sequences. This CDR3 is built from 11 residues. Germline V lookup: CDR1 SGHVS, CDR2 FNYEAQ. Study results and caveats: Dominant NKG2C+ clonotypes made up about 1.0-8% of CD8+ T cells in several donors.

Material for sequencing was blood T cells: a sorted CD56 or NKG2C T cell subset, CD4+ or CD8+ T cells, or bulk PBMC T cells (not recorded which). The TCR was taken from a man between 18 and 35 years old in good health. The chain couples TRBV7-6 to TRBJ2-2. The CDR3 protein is CASSTLGQLFF.